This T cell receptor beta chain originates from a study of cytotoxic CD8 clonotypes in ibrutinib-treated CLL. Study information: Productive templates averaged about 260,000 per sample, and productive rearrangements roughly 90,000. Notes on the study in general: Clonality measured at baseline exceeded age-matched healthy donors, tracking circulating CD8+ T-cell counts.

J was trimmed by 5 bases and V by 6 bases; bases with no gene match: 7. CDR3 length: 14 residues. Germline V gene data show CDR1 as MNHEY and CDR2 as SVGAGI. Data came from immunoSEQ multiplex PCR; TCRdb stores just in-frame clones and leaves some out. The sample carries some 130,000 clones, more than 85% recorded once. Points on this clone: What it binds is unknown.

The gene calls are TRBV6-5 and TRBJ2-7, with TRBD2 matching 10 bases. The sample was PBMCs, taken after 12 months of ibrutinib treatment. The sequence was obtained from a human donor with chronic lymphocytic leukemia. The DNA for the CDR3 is TGTGCCAGCAGGGGGACTAGCGTTTTCAACGAGCAGTACTTC. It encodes CASRGTSVFNEQYF.